Listed below are T cell receptor beta chains from one sample, sequenced in a study of T cell responses to AZD1222 COVID-19 vaccine. Sequenced by immunoSEQ multiplex PCR; TCRdb stores in-frame clones only, minus some. Of some 110,000 clones in the sample, around 90% were seen once. Sequenced here: peripheral blood, sampled on day 0 of AZD1222 vaccination. Receptors were obtained from an adult in good health. Both conserved end residues are part of each CDR3. D genes are given only for firm matches. Clone sizes are given selectively: once, few, many, or a class where the clone is expanded.

V	J	size	D	DNA	CDR3
TRBV14	TRBJ1-4	-	-	TGTGCCAGCAGCCAAGATTCTACTAATGAAAAACTGTTTTTT	CASSQDSTNEKLFF
TRBV5-5	TRBJ2-7	once	TRBD1	TGTGCCAGCAGCCCCCGGGACAGGGTTATCTCCTACGAGCAGTACTTC	CASSPRDRVISYEQYF
TRBV6-5	TRBJ1-6	-	-	TGTGCCAGCAGTCCCAACAGGGAGTCACCCCTCCACTTT	CASSPNRESPLHF
TRBV28	TRBJ1-2	-	-	TGTGCCAGCAGCCTGGGGGGACTGAGAGGGGGCTACACCTTC	CASSLGGLRGGYTF
TRBV6-4	TRBJ2-1	-	-	TGTGCCAGCAGTGACTCCCGCAGTGCCTACTACAATGAGCAGTTCTTC	CASSDSRSAYYNEQFF
TRBV7-9	TRBJ2-7	once	TRBD1	TGTGCCAGCAGCTTACGACAGGGGGCGTCTTCCCTCTCCTACGAGCAGTACTTC	CASSLRQGASSLSYEQYF
TRBV14	TRBJ1-1	-	TRBD1	TGTGCCAGCAGGCCGAGCGGGACAGGAGGGAACACTGAAGCTTTCTTT	CASRPSGTGGNTEAFF
TRBV11-2	TRBJ2-7	-	-	TGTGCCAGCAGCCCTTTTGGGAACTACGAGCAGTACTTC	CASSPFGNYEQYF
TRBV7-9	TRBJ1-4	-	-	TGTGCCAGCAGCCCAAGGGTTGGTAATGAAAAACTGTTTTTT	CASSPRVGNEKLFF
TRBV7-7	TRBJ2-2	-	-	TGTGCCAGCAGCGAGCAGCGGGTGGGGCCCGGGGAGCTGTTTTTT	CASSEQRVGPGELFF
TRBV9	TRBJ2-3	-	-	TGTGCCAGCAGCGTAGATTCGAGCGAGGAGGCAGGTACGCAGTATTTT	CASSVDSSEEAGTQYF
TRBV28	TRBJ1-5	-	-	TGTGCCAGCAGCTACTCTACCGCCAATCAGCCCCAGCATTTT	CASSYSTANQPQHF
TRBV7-6	TRBJ1-4	-	-	TGTGCCAGCAGCGCCCTGACAGCAACTAATGAAAAACTGTTTTTT	CASSALTATNEKLFF
TRBV5-4	TRBJ1-4	-	TRBD1	TGTGCCAGCAGCTCCCCCGGTGGTGGGACAGGGGTGGGAAAACTGTTTTTT	CASSSPGGGTGVGKLFF
TRBV10-3	TRBJ2-7	-	-	TGTGCCATCAGTGACCCCGGGAGTGGAAGGTCCTACGAGCAGTACTTC	CAISDPGSGRSYEQYF
TRBV6-6	TRBJ1-1	-	-	TGTGCCAGCATTTCGGGACTCCCGTTCGCTGAAGCTTTCTTT	CASISGLPFAEAFF
TRBV5-1	TRBJ2-3	once	TRBD2	TGCGCCAGCAGCTCGGGACTAGCGACAGATACGCAGTATTTT	CASSSGLATDTQYF
TRBV13	TRBJ1-1	-	-	TGTGCCAGCAGCTTCGGGGGCGTGAACACTGAAGCTTTCTTT	CASSFGGVNTEAFF
TRBV29-1	TRBJ2-1	-	-	TGCAGCGTGAGCTTGACAGTAATGGGTGAGCAGTTCTTC	CSVSLTVMGEQFF
TRBV5-1	TRBJ2-5	-	TRBD1	TGCGCCAGCAGCTCTGGACAGGGCCAAGAGACCCAGTACTTC	CASSSGQGQETQYF
TRBV4-1	TRBJ1-1	-	TRBD1	TGCGCCAGCAGCCGCGGCGGGACAGGGTTGAACACTGAAGCTTTCTTT	CASSRGGTGLNTEAFF
TRBV27	TRBJ2-1	-	-	TGTGCCAGCAGCACACAGTTTGGGGCAAACCGGGGCAACATGAATCCAGGCGGTGAGCAGTTCTTC	CASSTQFGANRGNMNPGGEQFF
TRBV5-8	TRBJ1-2	-	TRBD1	TGTGCCAGCAGGCCTCCGGGACAGCGAGGGAGCTATGGCTACACCTTC	CASRPPGQRGSYGYTF
TRBV7-9	TRBJ1-4	once	TRBD1	TGTGCCACCAGACAGGGGCAGAGTGAAAAACTGTTTTTT	CATRQGQSEKLFF
TRBV18	TRBJ1-5	-	-	TGTGCCAGCTCACCTGATAGCAATCAGCCCCAGCATTTT	CASSPDSNQPQHF
TRBV9	TRBJ2-7	once	TRBD2	TGTGCCAGCCGCGTGAGCGGGGGGGCGGGGGGCGCCTACGAGCAGTACTTC	CASRVSGGAGGAYEQYF
TRBV6-5	TRBJ2-1	-	TRBD2	TGTGCCAGCAGTTACTCGAGTGTTGTGGGGGGGAATGAGCAGTTCTTC	CASSYSSVVGGNEQFF
TRBV27	TRBJ2-3	-	TRBD2	TGTGCCAGCCGTACCGGGACTAGCGAGTCAGATACGCAGTATTTT	CASRTGTSESDTQYF
TRBV5-8	TRBJ2-3	-	TRBD2	TGTGCCAGCAGCTCGTTGCGACTAGCGGGAGTCACAGATACGCAGTATTTT	CASSSLRLAGVTDTQYF
TRBV7-2	TRBJ2-2	-	-	TGTGCCAGCAGCGCCAGTCCTAGAGCGGGGGAGCTGTTTTTT	CASSASPRAGELFF
TRBV6-5	TRBJ2-1	-	TRBD2	TGTGCCAGCAGTTACTGGGGAGGGAATGAGCAGTTCTTC	CASSYWGGNEQFF
TRBV3-1/TRBV3-2	TRBJ2-3	-	-	TGTGCCAGCAGCCAAGATGGGGCTAGCAGGGATACGCAGTATTTT	CASSQDGASRDTQYF
TRBV5-1	TRBJ2-1	-	-	TGCGCCAGCAGCTTGGAGACTAGGATGTTCTTC	CASSLETRMFF
TRBV7-8	TRBJ2-1	once	TRBD2	TGTGCCAGCAGCTCTGGGACTAGCGGGAGCCTGGAGCAGTTCTTC	CASSSGTSGSLEQFF
TRBV18	TRBJ1-2	-	TRBD1	TGTGCCAGCGCCGCGGGACAGGGAAATGGCTACACCTTC	CASAAGQGNGYTF
TRBV6-2/TRBV6-3	TRBJ1-1	-	-	TGTGCCAGCAGTCAAGACAGCGCTGAAGCTTTCTTT	CASSQDSAEAFF
TRBV28	TRBJ2-7	once	TRBD2	TGTGCCACCCTGGTTCGGGAGGGATCATACGAGCAGTACTTC	CATLVREGSYEQYF
TRBV28	TRBJ2-1	-	TRBD2	TGTGCCAGCAGTCTACGGACTAGCGGGAGCTATGAGCAGTTCTTC	CASSLRTSGSYEQFF
TRBV24-1	TRBJ2-2	-	TRBD2	TGTGCCACCAGTGATTTCCTTAGCGGGACCGCTGGGACCGGGGAGCTGTTTTTT	CATSDFLSGTAGTGELFF
TRBV18	TRBJ1-3	-	-	TGTGCCAGCTCACCACCGGGAATCAACTCTGGAAACACCATATATTTT	CASSPPGINSGNTIYF
TRBV24-1	TRBJ1-5	-	-	TGTGCCACCGGGGAAGGGGCCGGGGATCAGCCCCAGCATTTT	CATGEGAGDQPQHF
TRBV11-2	TRBJ2-3	-	TRBD1	TGTGCCAGCAGCTTAAGACAGGGGAGCACAGATACGCAGTATTTT	CASSLRQGSTDTQYF
TRBV25-1	TRBJ2-7	-	-	TGTGCCAGCAGTCCCCGGGTCGGAGGGGGCTACGAGCAGTACTTC	CASSPRVGGGYEQYF
TRBV12-3/TRBV12-4	TRBJ1-3	-	-	TGTGCCAACCGGGCCGCCTCTGGAAACACCATATATTTT	CANRAASGNTIYF
TRBV7-8	TRBJ1-5	-	-	TGTGCCAGCAGCTTAGGGGCGAATCAGCCCCAGCATTTT	CASSLGANQPQHF
TRBV18	TRBJ2-7	-	TRBD1	TGTGCCAGCTCACTCCACAGGGGGCCGGGAGACGAGCAGTACTTC	CASSLHRGPGDEQYF
TRBV5-1	TRBJ1-1	-	-	TGCGCCAGCAGCCTGGGGTCGAACACTGAAGCTTTCTTT	CASSLGSNTEAFF
TRBV6-5	TRBJ2-1	-	TRBD1	TGTGCCAGCAGGCGACAGGGGAGGAATGAGCAGTTCTTC	CASRRQGRNEQFF
TRBV5-4	TRBJ2-1	-	-	TGTGCCAGCAGCCTGGAGTGGCGGGCGGACAATGAGCAGTTCTTC	CASSLEWRADNEQFF
TRBV21-1	TRBJ2-5	-	-	TGTGCCAGCAGCAAAGAAACGTACTACCAAGAGACCCAGTACTTC	CASSKETYYQETQYF
TRBV5-1	TRBJ2-6	-	-	TGCGCCAGCAGCTTAAAGGTGGCCGGGGCCAACGTCCTGACTTTC	CASSLKVAGANVLTF